These T cell receptor beta chains were read from a single sample in a study of response to subunit inactivated influenza vaccine. In TCRdb, the RT-PCR reads were re-called with MiXCR into one record per CDR3 protein. Of hundreds of thousands of distinct CDR3 sequences listed, 11% to 15% are singletons. The material was PBMCs from blood, obtained about 14 days before vaccination. The receptor source for this set is a man aged 45 to 65 who received an inactivated influenza vaccine. Both conserved end residues are part of each CDR3. The order of the fields is clone size, D gene, V gene, J gene, CDR3 DNA, CDR3 protein. The D gene is left open where the match is weak. Clone size, where shown, is once, few, many, or a class for clones that have expanded.

few,NA,TRBV11-2,TRBJ2-7,TGTGCCAGCAGCTTAGCGACCCCCAGCTCCTACGAGCAGTACTTC,CASSLATPSSYEQYF
many,TRBD2,TRBV7-3,TRBJ2-1,TGTGCCAGCAGCTTAATGAGCCTCAGCGGGAGGGGAAGGAATGAGCAGTTCTTC,CASSLMSLSGRGRNEQFF
NA,TRBD2,TRBV29-1,TRBJ2-7,TGCAGCGTTGGGAGTAGCGGGAGCTCCTACGAGCAGTACTTC,CSVGSSGSSYEQYF
NA,NA,TRBV29-1,TRBJ2-5,TGCAGCGGTAACCTAGGGGGGAGCGCAGAGACCCAGTACTTC,CSGNLGGSAETQYF
NA,NA,TRBV3-1,TRBJ1-1,TGTGCCAGCAGCCAAGAGGGCAGTGTCCCTGAAGCTTTCTTT,CASSQEGSVPEAFF
few,TRBD1,TRBV6-2/TRBV6-3,TRBJ1-5,TGTGCCAGCAGTCCGACCCCGCGGGACAGCTGGCCCCAGCATTTT,CASSPTPRDSWPQHF
NA,NA,TRBV5-1,TRBJ2-6,TGCGCCAGCAGTTCTCCTAACACTGGGGCCAACGTCCTGACTTTC,CASSSPNTGANVLTF
NA,TRBD1,TRBV6-1,TRBJ2-7,TGTGCCAGCACAAGGACAGGAACCTACGAGCAGTACTTC,CASTRTGTYEQYF
few,NA,TRBV12-3/TRBV12-4,TRBJ2-2,TGTGCCAGCAGTTCCGTGGGGCTAGCGACGAACACCGGGGAGCTGTTTTTT,CASSSVGLATNTGELFF
few,TRBD1,TRBV4-2,TRBJ1-6,TGTGCCAGCAGCCAAGAACCGGGACAGATACATTCACCCCTCCACTTT,CASSQEPGQIHSPLHF
few,TRBD1,TRBV28,TRBJ1-2,TGTGCCAGCAGTTTATTACCGTCGACAGGGAAGTCTGGCTACACCTTC,CASSLLPSTGKSGYTF
few,NA,TRBV11-1,TRBJ2-6,TGTGCCAGCAGCTTAGAAGACTGGACATACTCTGGGGCCAACGTCCTGACTTTC,CASSLEDWTYSGANVLTF
few,TRBD2,TRBV5-1,TRBJ2-5,TGCGCCAGCAGCATAACCGGGACTAGCGGGGCCGGACAAGAGACCCAGTACTTC,CASSITGTSGAGQETQYF
NA,TRBD2,TRBV7-2,TRBJ2-5,TGTGCCAGCAGTCTGGGGGCTAGCGGGAGGGGGCAGACCCAGTACTTC,CASSLGASGRGQTQYF
few,NA,TRBV24-1,TRBJ1-6,TGTGCCACCAGTAACTGGGAGGGCGTCGTTTACCGGGGTAATTCACCCCTCCACTTT,CATSNWEGVVYRGNSPLHF
few,TRBD2,TRBV12-3/TRBV12-4,TRBJ2-1,TGTGCCAGCAGAAATTTAGCGGGAGTCGGCGAGCAGTTCTTC,CASRNLAGVGEQFF
NA,NA,TRBV29-1,TRBJ1-1,TGCAGCGGGGGTCTACCAGGGACGGAAGCTTTCTTT,CSGGLPGTEAFF
few,TRBD2,TRBV12-3/TRBV12-4,TRBJ2-1,TGTGCCAGCAGTTCCTCGAGCGGGAACTCCTACAATGAGCAGTTCTTC,CASSSSSGNSYNEQFF
NA,NA,TRBV7-6,TRBJ2-1,TGTGCCAGCAGCCCGCGAGGGAGCCGTGAGGGGAATGAGCAGTTCTTC,CASSPRGSREGNEQFF
NA,NA,TRBV25-1,TRBJ2-1,TGTGCCAGCAGTGATTTTCAGACACCTTACAATGAGCAGTTCTTC,CASSDFQTPYNEQFF
NA,NA,TRBV29-1,TRBJ1-3,TGCAGCGCAGGGACTGGAAACACCATATATTTT,CSAGTGNTIYF
many,TRBD1,TRBV7-8,TRBJ2-7,TGTGCCAGCAGCTTATTATCCGGGACAGGGACCTTCCAGTCCTACGAGCAGTACTTC,CASSLLSGTGTFQSYEQYF
few,NA,TRBV29-1,TRBJ2-7,TGCAGCGTCTCCTCCGGGACATCGAGCTCCTACGAGCAGTACTTC,CSVSSGTSSSYEQYF
NA,NA,TRBV15,TRBJ1-4,TGTGCCACCAGCAGAGATAACGTCGAAAAACTGTTTTTT,CATSRDNVEKLFF
many,NA,TRBV28,TRBJ1-1,TGTGCCAGCAGTTTATGGAGCAGGAAAAACACTGAAGCTTTCTTT,CASSLWSRKNTEAFF
NA,NA,TRBV20-1,TRBJ2-7,TGCAGTGCTAGACAGGGGCCCGAGCAGCACTTC,CSARQGPEQHF
few,NA,TRBV10-3,TRBJ2-5,TGTGCCATCAGCCGGACCGAAGGGGGGTTCCAAGAGACCCAGTACTTC,CAISRTEGGFQETQYF
NA,NA,TRBV2,TRBJ2-5,TGTGCCAGCAGCGTCGGGCAGGAGCAAGAGACCCAGTACTTC,CASSVGQEQETQYF
NA,NA,TRBV5-5,TRBJ2-2,TGTGCCAGCAGGTGGGGAGAACGCGGCACCGGGGAGCTGTTTTTT,CASRWGERGTGELFF
NA,NA,TRBV6-2/TRBV6-3,TRBJ2-2,TGTGCCAGCAGTTACCCTCGTATCGCGAACACCGGGGAGCTGTTTTTT,CASSYPRIANTGELFF
NA,TRBD2,TRBV6-2/TRBV6-3,TRBJ2-1,TGTGCCAGCAGATCTCTACCTAGCGGGAGGGCCAATGAGCAGTTCTTC,CASRSLPSGRANEQFF
NA,NA,TRBV29-1,TRBJ2-3,TGCAGCGCTCAGGAGCGGATAAGCACAGATACGCAGTATTTT,CSAQERISTDTQYF
few,TRBD2,TRBV20-1,TRBJ2-4,TGCAGTGCGGCTAGCGGGGGGTTAGCCAAAAACATTCAGTACTTC,CSAASGGLAKNIQYF
NA,NA,TRBV12-3/TRBV12-4,TRBJ2-2,TGTGCCAGCACCCTGGATTGGTACACCGGGGAGCTGTTTTTT,CASTLDWYTGELFF
NA,TRBD2,TRBV28,TRBJ2-7,TGTGCCAGCAGTTCTAGCGGGAGTATTATTGACGAGCAGTACTTC,CASSSSGSIIDEQYF
NA,TRBD2,TRBV11-2,TRBJ2-3,TGTGCCAGCAGCGCGGGACTAGCGGGAGCGGCAGATACGCAGTATTTT,CASSAGLAGAADTQYF
NA,NA,TRBV20-1,TRBJ1-1,TGCAGTGCTAGAGTGTACAGTTCCCCTACTATGAACACTGAAGCTTTCTTT,CSARVYSSPTMNTEAFF
few,NA,TRBV29-1,TRBJ2-2,TGCAGCGTTGACCAGGGTGGCGGGGAGCTGTTTTTT,CSVDQGGGELFF
few,TRBD2,TRBV10-3,TRBJ2-3,TGTGCCATCAGTGTTGCGGGGGGGCTTCTGTCAGATACGCAGTATTTT,CAISVAGGLLSDTQYF
NA,TRBD1,TRBV2,TRBJ1-5,TGTGCCAGTAACAGGGGCCTACGAAATCAGCCCCAGCATTTT,CASNRGLRNQPQHF
few,NA,TRBV27,TRBJ2-1,TGTGCCAGCAGTTTGGAGGGAACTACCTACAATGAGCAGTTCTTC,CASSLEGTTYNEQFF
NA,TRBD1,TRBV5-1,TRBJ1-4,TGCGCCAGCAGCTCTGGGACAGACGGAAAACTGTTTTTT,CASSSGTDGKLFF
NA,TRBD1,TRBV6-1,TRBJ1-5,TGTGCCAGCAGCCACAGGGACAGCCAGCCCCAGCATTTT,CASSHRDSQPQHF
NA,NA,TRBV29-1,TRBJ1-2,TGCAGCGTGCGGGCTGGGGCTTATGGCTACACCTTC,CSVRAGAYGYTF